A single sample is the source of the 25 T cell receptor beta chains below, sequenced in a study of PD-L1 blockade in urothelial cancer (dated by TCRdb to 2016 to 2017). Receptor libraries were prepared by the immunoSEQ multiplex PCR assay. As stored in TCRdb, this immuneACCESS dataset retains in-frame rearrangements with V and J assigned. A fraction of the clones does not appear; measured against another copy, unresolved V genes explain less than half of the discrepancy, and the remainder lacks a known reason. This sample is represented by 35,000 to 50,000 clones; roughly 80% of them were singletons. The ten largest account for approximately 2.9% of the sample. The specimen comprised PBMCs, sampled around atezolizumab (anti-PD-L1) treatment. Source of these receptors: a man aged 70-80 years with urothelial cancer.

The chain recombines TRBV28 with TRBJ1-5; D uncertain. With 0 bases removed from V and 4 bases from J, the gap between germline ends came to 10 bases. CDR3 size: 15 residues. Germline loops: CDR1 MDHEN, CDR2 SYDVKM. CDR3 in amino acids: CASSLWGRGNQPQHF. The CDR3 DNA sequence: TGTGCCAGCAGTTTATGGGGCCGTGGGAATCAGCCCCAGCATTTT.

V is TRBV6-5 and J is TRBJ1-2; D is uncertain. The germline V and J ends were trimmed by 7 bases and 5 bases, with 17 bases remaining between them. The CDR3 length is 14 residues. In germline, CDR1 is MNHEY, CDR2 SVGAGI. Written as DNA, the CDR3 is TGTGCCAGCACCTTTGACGGGGTGGTTTATGGCTACACCTTC. Protein product: CASTFDGVVYGYTF.

This sequence joins TRBV5-5 and TRBJ2-1; TRBD2 agrees at 12 bases. The germline gives CDR1 SGHKS, CDR2 YYEKEE (reference sequence). CDR3 size: 14 residues. The V gene end was trimmed by 3 bases and the J gene end by 7 bases; junction bases not matched to a gene: 2. CDR3 amino acids: CASSSGLAGNEQFF. The CDR3 coding sequence is TGTGCCAGCAGCTCTGGACTAGCGGGGAATGAGCAGTTCTTC.

The chain joins TRBV6-5 to TRBJ2-3; 8 positions match TRBD2. V was clipped by 2 bases and J by 4 bases; unmatched bases: 8. The germline V gene has CDR1 MNHEY and CDR2 SVGAGI. The CDR3 contains 16 residues. The CDR3 nucleotides read TGTGCCAGCAGTTACGGGAGCGGGAGATCGGCAGATACGCAGTATTTT. Its translation: CASSYGSGRSADTQYF.

V and J are TRBV5-4 and TRBJ2-7; 9 nucleotides line up with TRBD1. CDR1 is SGHNT, CDR2 YYREEE, per germline (reference sequence). The CDR3 spans 15 residues. Losses at the gene ends were 6 bases for V and 7 bases for J; bases not matched to a gene: 14. The CDR3 DNA is TGTGCCAGCACCTCTGGGAGGACAGGGGTGGGAGAGCAGTACTTC. This sequence encodes CASTSGRTGVGEQYF.

The V gene is TRBV11-2, the J gene TRBJ2-1; the match to TRBD2 covers 11 bases. The ends lost 0 bases at V and 6 bases at J; junction bases unmatched: 4. The CDR3 has 16 residues. Germline CDR1 is SGHAT and CDR2 is FQNNGV. The CDR3 sequence is CASSLDSGRAGNEQFF. The CDR3 DNA is TGTGCCAGCAGCTTAGATAGCGGGAGGGCGGGCAATGAGCAGTTCTTC. The variable domain in full, with the rest retrieved from reference TRBV11-2 and TRBJ2-1, is EAGVAQSPRYKIIEKRQSVAFWCNPISGHATLYWYQQILGQGPKLLIQFQNNGVVDDSQLPKDRFSAERLKGVDSTLKIQPAKLEDSAVYLCASSLDSGRAGNEQFFGPGTRLTVL.

This clone was detected once. The CDR3 here is CASSPSGRDTEAFF. The CDR3 nucleotides read TGTGCCAGCAGTCCCTCAGGGAGGGACACTGAAGCTTTCTTT. The rearrangement joins TRBV27 to TRBJ1-1, with a weak D call TRBD1 (5 bases). The length of the CDR3 is 14 residues. Germline lookup yields CDR1 MNHEY and CDR2 SMNVEV (reference sequence). Trimming removed 5 bases at V and 3 bases at J, with 13 bases between.

This chain connects TRBV7-6 to TRBJ2-2, with 9 bases matching TRBD2. The CDR3 loop spans 15 amino acids. Germline CDR1 is SGHVS and CDR2 is FNYEAQ. V lost 1 base to trimming and J lost 5 bases; unmatched junction nucleotides: 2. CDR3 DNA: TGTGCCAGCAGCTTAGGAGCGGGAGGTACCGGGGAGCTGTTTTTT. Amino acid sequence: CASSLGAGGTGELFF.

This clone is termed medium-sized. V is TRBV4-3 and J is TRBJ1-1, with TRBD1 as a possible D gene (5 bases). The CDR3 totals 16 residues. V dropped 1 base and J dropped 4 bases, with 16 bases sitting between them. The V gene's germline CDR1 is LGHNA and CDR2 YSLEER. The CDR3: CASSQGYRGMFTEAFF. Written as DNA, the CDR3 is TGCGCCAGCAGCCAAGGTTACCGGGGGATGTTCACTGAAGCTTTCTTT.

The genes are TRBV28 and TRBJ2-6; D is ambiguous. This CDR3 contains 14 residues. Per germline, CDR1 MDHEN and CDR2 SYDVKM. Trimming shortened V by 6 bases and J by 0 bases, and 6 bases separated the two germline ends. The CDR3 spells CASSLISGANVLTF. CDR3 bases: TGTGCCAGCAGCCTAATCTCTGGGGCCAACGTCCTGACTTTC. The full variable domain, rest sourced from reference TRBV28 and TRBJ2-6, is DVKVTQSSRYLVKRTGEKVFLECVQDMDHENMFWYRQDPGLGLRLIYFSYDVKMKEKGDIPEGYSVSREKKERFSLILESASTNQTSMYLCASSLISGANVLTFGAGSRLTVL.

The chain recombines TRBV28 with TRBJ2-7; 7 nucleotides match TRBD1. The junction had 3 bases not matched to a gene; V was cut back by 2 bases and J by 2 bases. From germline, CDR1 is MDHEN and CDR2 SYDVKM. CDR3 size: 14 residues. The CDR3 protein is CASSLEGAAYEQYF. CDR3 DNA sequence: TGTGCCAGCAGTTTAGAGGGGGCTGCCTACGAGCAGTACTTC.

This clone was seen a handful of times. The chain carries TRBV5-8 and TRBJ1-4; D gene unclear. The ends were cut back, 1 base at V and 1 base at J, with 5 bases in the middle. CDR1 is SGHTS, CDR2 YDEGEE, per germline. CDR3 length: 14 residues. The CDR3 region is CASSLRVTNEKLFF. The CDR3 DNA is TGTGCCAGCAGCTTGCGAGTAACTAATGAAAAACTGTTTTTT.

The gene calls are TRBV27 and TRBJ1-1; D is perhaps TRBD1 (6 bases). The CDR3 extends over 15 amino acids. Deletions cut 5 bases from V and 3 bases from J, with 16 bases between. The V gene's germline CDR1 is MNHEY and CDR2 SMNVEV (reference sequence). CDR3 protein: CASSLGGVGYTEAFF. In DNA form, the CDR3 reads TGTGCCAGCAGTCTAGGGGGGGTTGGTTACACTGAAGCTTTCTTT.

The CDR3 bases are TGTGCCAGCAGCGAGACTAGCGGGCCTTACAATGAGCAGTTCTTC. It yields the protein CASSETSGPYNEQFF. The chain joins TRBV7-9 to TRBJ2-1; 10 nucleotides align to TRBD2. The CDR3 sequence is 15 residues long. Trimming removed 5 bases from V and 4 bases from J; junction bases left unmatched: 5. CDR1 and CDR2 (germline): SEHNR, FQNEAQ (reference sequence). The whole variable domain, filled in from reference TRBV7-9 and TRBJ2-1, reads DTGVSQNPRHKITKRGQNVTFRCDPISEHNRLYWYRQTLGQGPEFLTYFQNEAQLEKSRLLSDRFSAERPKGSFSTLEIQRTEQGDSAMYLCASSETSGPYNEQFFGPGTRLTVL.

The chain has TRBV15 and TRBJ2-2, with TRBD1 matching over 7 bases. J lost 4 bases, V lost 3 bases, and 5 bases had no gene match. CDR1 is LNHNV and CDR2 is YYDKDF in the germline V gene (reference sequence). The CDR3 spans 15 residues. The DNA of the CDR3 is TGTGCCACCAGCAGGCAAAGACAGGGCACCGGGGAGCTGTTTTTT. Amino acids: CATSRQRQGTGELFF. The full variable domain, its missing parts supplied by reference TRBV15 and TRBJ2-2, is DAMVIQNPRYQVTQFGKPVTLSCSQTLNHNVMYWYQQKSSQAPKLLFHYYDKDFNNEADTPDNFQSRRPNTSFCFLDIRSPGLGDTAMYLCATSRQRQGTGELFFGEGSRLTVL.

The genes are TRBV5-1 and TRBJ2-1; possibly TRBD1 for D (6 bases). The CDR3 consists of 16 residues. Per germline, CDR1 SGHRS and CDR2 YFSETQ. V was shortened by 0 bases and J by 3 bases, with 13 bases between the two germline ends. In nucleotides, the CDR3 is TGCGCCAGCAGCTTGGATCCAGGACAGAACTACAATGAGCAGTTCTTC. This gives the protein CASSLDPGQNYNEQFF.

This clone has only a few counts. The V call is TRBV19, the J call TRBJ2-7; perhaps TRBD2 as D (6 bases). The CDR3 consists of 14 residues. Trimming removed 2 bases from V and 6 bases from J, with 14 bases in between. Per germline, CDR1 LNHDA and CDR2 SQIVND (reference sequence). The CDR3 here is CASSISSWRGEQYF. Written as DNA, the CDR3 is TGTGCCAGTAGTATAAGTTCCTGGCGGGGCGAGCAGTACTTC. The whole variable domain, remainder taken from reference TRBV19 and TRBJ2-7, is DGGITQSPKYLFRKEGQNVTLSCEQNLNHDAMYWYRQDPGQGLRLIYYSQIVNDFQKGDIAEGYSVSREKKESFPLTVTSAQKNPTAFYLCASSISSWRGEQYFGPGTRLTVT.

The genes are TRBV6-5 and TRBJ2-1; 9 nucleotides align to TRBD1. Trimming at V came to 8 bases and at J to 8 bases, leaving 13 bases not matched to a gene. CDR3 length equals 15 residues. Germline V gene data show CDR1 as MNHEY and CDR2 as SVGAGI. The CDR3 loop is CASGTRTGDGDEQFF. Here the CDR3 DNA reads TGTGCCAGCGGTACTAGGACAGGGGACGGCGATGAGCAGTTCTTC.

This chain connects TRBV11-1 to TRBJ2-1; D might be TRBD1 (5 bases). With 3 bases removed from V and 0 bases from J, the gap between germline ends came to 15 bases. Per germline, CDR1 SGHAT and CDR2 FQDESV (reference sequence). The CDR3 length is 17 residues. The CDR3 loop is CASSLWGTGSSYNEQFF. The CDR3 coding sequence is TGTGCCAGCAGCTTGTGGGGTACAGGTAGCTCCTACAATGAGCAGTTCTTC.

The genes are TRBV25-1 and TRBJ2-3; D uncertain. The CDR3 has 12 amino acids. V was pared by 5 bases and J by 0 bases, with 3 bases between. Per germline, CDR1 MGHDK and CDR2 SYGVNS. The CDR3 reads CASSSSTDTQYF. The CDR3 DNA follows: TGTGCCAGCAGTTCTAGCACAGATACGCAGTATTTT.

This clone has only one observation. One junction end disagrees with the germline gene, perhaps due to a read error. The CDR3 here is CASSKDRGADTQYF. In DNA form, the CDR3 reads TGCGCCAGCAGCAAAGACAGGGGGGCAGATACGCAGTATTTT. The J gene is TRBJ2-3, the V gene TRBV4-1, with 9 bases identical to TRBD1. The CDR3 sequence is 14 residues long. Germline CDR1 reads MGHRA; CDR2 reads YSYEKL.

This chain connects TRBV5-1 to TRBJ2-1; 8 bases match TRBD2. This CDR3 has 12 residues. With V trimmed by 0 bases and J by 16 bases, 6 bases remained unmatched. CDR1 SGHRS and CDR2 YFSETQ come from the germline V gene. As DNA, the CDR3 is TGCGCCAGCAGCTTGGACGAGACTAGCGAATTCTTC. It encodes CASSLDETSEFF.

This chain links TRBV7-2 with TRBJ2-7, with D unresolved. The ends were cut back, 1 base at V and 3 bases at J, with 4 bases in the middle. CDR3 length: 12 amino acids. CDR1 and CDR2 from the germline V gene are SGHTA and FQGNSA. DNA for the CDR3: TGTGCCAGCAGCTTAGTAGTCTACGAGCAGTACTTC. Amino acids: CASSLVVYEQYF. The full variable domain, completed using reference TRBV7-2 and TRBJ2-7, is GAGVSQSPSNKVTEKGKDVELRCDPISGHTALYWYRQSLGQGLEFLIYFQGNSAPDKSGLPSDRFSAERTGGSVSTLTIQRTQQEDSAVYLCASSLVVYEQYFGPGTRLTVT.

The V gene is TRBV29-1, the J gene TRBJ2-7; a possible D gene is TRBD2 (5 bases). The CDR3 is made up of 14 amino acids. Trimming removed 2 bases from V and 2 bases from J, with 13 bases in between. Germline V gene lookup returns CDR1 SQVTM and CDR2 ANQGSEA. The CDR3 region is CSVELAGQPYEQYF. The CDR3 DNA is TGCAGCGTTGAACTCGCGGGCCAACCCTACGAGCAGTACTTC.

The chain couples TRBV4-3 to TRBJ2-7; TRBD1 might be the D (5 bases). Germline CDR1 is LGHNA and CDR2 is YSLEER. This CDR3 comprises 14 residues. The V and J ends lost 0 bases and 2 bases respectively, with 8 bases between them. The CDR3 DNA reads TGCGCCAGCAGCCAAGATAGGGGTACCTACGAGCAGTACTTC. Its translation is CASSQDRGTYEQYF.